Sequencing of this T cell receptor beta chain was carried out in a study of blood T cell repertoires in COVID-19. Study summary: The United States, Italy and Spain supplied acute and convalescent COVID-19 samples. T cells, B-cell-depleted T cells, or PBMCs provided the cDNA or gDNA that served as material.

Sequencing was performed with immunoSEQ multiplex PCR; in TCRdb, only in-frame clones are kept and a portion is missing. The sample shows fewer than 250,000 clones, 84% of them seen only once. CDR1 and CDR2 from the germline V gene are SGHNT and YYREEE (reference sequence). V dropped 4 bases and J dropped 3; count of bases not matched to a gene: 7. This CDR3 spans 14 amino acids. The material sequenced was peripheral blood. The rearrangement links TRBV5-4 to TRBJ2-7; 7 nucleotides agree with TRBD2. This TCR came from a man aged 25 to 45 with active or convalescent COVID-19. The CDR3 loop reads CASSRDWGGYEQYF. Here the CDR3 DNA reads TGTGCCAGCAGCCGGGACTGGGGGGGCTACGAGCAGTACTTC. The full variable domain, completed using reference TRBV5-4 and TRBJ2-7, is ETGVTQSPTHLIKTRGQQVTLRCSSQSGHNTVSWYQQALGQGPQFIFQYYREEENGRGNFPPRFSGLQFPNYSSELNVNALELDDSALYLCASSRDWGGYEQYFGPGTRLTVT.